The source of this T cell receptor (beta chain) is a study of cytomegalovirus exposure and HLA in healthy donors. Study context: There were fewer than 500 genotyped donors. Of these, roughly 86% fell in the genetic ancestry cluster associated with self-reported Caucasian donors.

With respect to this clone: Its antigen is unknown.

Overall study results and limits: According to an earlier analysis, most TCR beta V segments yielded productive rearrangements about 90% or about 30% of the time. A later look showed TCR association rates differing by HLA locus, highest for DRB1 and lowest for HLA-C.

The PCR contained 60 Vbeta and 13 Jbeta primers. Assay: immunoSEQ multiplex PCR; the TCRdb copy retains only in-frame clones and omits some. The data hold 85,000 to 110,000 clones, with over 70% observed a single time. CDR1 and CDR2 (germline): LNHNV, YYDKDF (reference sequence). J gave up 5 bases and V 4 bases, and 5 bases lay outside the gene matches. This CDR3 contains 14 residues. The TCR originated in a man aged 45-65 years in good health and CMV-seropositive. Input material: PBMCs. The J gene is TRBJ1-1, the V gene TRBV15; 9 nucleotides align to TRBD1. CDR3 in DNA: TGTGCCACCAGCAAACAGGGGGCCACAACTGAAGCTTTCTTT. Translating gives CATSKQGATTEAFF.